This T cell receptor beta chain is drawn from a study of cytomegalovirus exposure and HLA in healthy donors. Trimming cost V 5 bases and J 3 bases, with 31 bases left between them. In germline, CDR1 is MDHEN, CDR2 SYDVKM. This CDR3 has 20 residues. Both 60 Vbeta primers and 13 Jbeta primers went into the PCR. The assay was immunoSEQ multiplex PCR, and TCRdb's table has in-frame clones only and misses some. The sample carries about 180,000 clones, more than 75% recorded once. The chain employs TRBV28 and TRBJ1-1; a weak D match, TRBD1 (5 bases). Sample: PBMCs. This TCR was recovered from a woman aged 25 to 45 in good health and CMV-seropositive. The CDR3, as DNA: TGTGCCAGCAGTCCACCCTCAGTTCGGCAGGCAAACAGGTTGGACACTGAAGCTTTCTTT. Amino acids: CASSPPSVRQANRLDTEAFF.